The next 9 T cell receptor beta chains were all read from a single sample in a study of blood T cell repertoires in COVID-19. Clones were sequenced by immunoSEQ multiplex PCR, and TCRdb holds only the in-frame ones, with some missing. The sample lists about 230,000 clones, approximately 83% occurring once. The sequencing sample was made of peripheral blood. These receptors were taken from a woman in her fifties or sixties with acute or convalescent COVID-19.

The chain employs TRBV19 and TRBJ1-5; unclear D gene. Germline assignment: CDR1 LNHDA and CDR2 SQIVND (reference sequence). Trimming left V 5 bases short and J 4 bases short, with 9 bases between. The CDR3 totals 13 residues. CDR3: CASSQVLNQPQHF. CDR3 DNA sequence: TGTGCCAGTAGTCAGGTGCTTAATCAGCCCCAGCATTTT.

In this sample, this clone turned up a few times. The chain links TRBV5-6 to TRBJ2-7; D is possibly TRBD1 (7 bases). Germline V gene data show CDR1 as SGHDT and CDR2 as YYEEEE. CDR3 length equals 15 residues. V was cut by 2 bases and J by 3 bases, with 15 bases left in between. The CDR3 DNA follows: TGTGCCAGCAGCTTAGCAGGGGGGAGCATCTACGAGCAGTACTTC. Its translation: CASSLAGGSIYEQYF.

The chain combines TRBV6-2 or TRBV6-3 with TRBJ1-5; no definite D call. V was shortened by 0 bases and J by 4 bases, with 10 bases between the two germline ends. This CDR3 spans 15 amino acids. Germline CDR1 is MNHEY and CDR2 is SVGEGT. CDR3 sequence reads: CASSYSSGQNQPQHF. The CDR3, as DNA: TGTGCCAGCAGTTACTCCTCTGGGCAAAATCAGCCCCAGCATTTT.

The chain employs TRBV2 and TRBJ1-2, with D uncertain. The germline CDR1 and CDR2 sequences are SNHLY and FYNNEI. Trimming removed 2 bases from V and 3 bases from J, with 13 bases in between. The CDR3 has 15 amino acids. The CDR3 sequence is CASSERPEDDYGYTF. The CDR3 DNA reads as TGTGCCAGCAGTGAACGACCGGAGGATGACTATGGCTACACCTTC.

The gene calls are TRBV24-1 and TRBJ2-1; TRBD2 aligns across 14 bases. CDR3 length equals 17 residues. The V and J ends lost 3 bases and 6 bases, in that order; junction bases with no gene match: 6. Germline V lookup: CDR1 KGHDR, CDR2 SFDVKD. In nucleotides, the CDR3 is TGTGCCACCAGTGATCTGGGACTAGCGGGAGCGGGCAATGAGCAGTTCTTC. Translating it yields CATSDLGLAGAGNEQFF.

This sequence joins TRBV9 and TRBJ2-3; D unresolved. The germline CDR1 and CDR2 sequences are SGDLS and YYNGEE. Deletions cut 3 bases from V and 4 bases from J, with 15 bases between. This CDR3 region has 15 residues. The CDR3 coding sequence is TGTGCCAGCAGCGCCGAGGTTGCAAAGCCAGATACGCAGTATTTT. Encoded protein: CASSAEVAKPDTQYF.

This rearrangement joins TRBV28 to TRBJ2-1, with 9 positions matching TRBD1. Unmatched junction bases numbered 6, after V lost 1 base and J lost 8 bases. CDR1 MDHEN and CDR2 SYDVKM come from the germline V gene. The CDR3 consists of 15 residues. Here the CDR3 reads CASSLSTGGIDEQFF. CDR3 DNA: TGTGCCAGCAGTTTATCGACAGGGGGAATCGATGAGCAGTTCTTC.

V usage is TRBV2 and J usage is TRBJ2-6; 7 positions agree with TRBD1. The length of the CDR3 is 15 residues. The germline gives CDR1 SNHLY, CDR2 FYNNEI. V shed 4 bases and J 1 base; nucleotides not matched to a gene: 1. CDR3 residues: CASSVTGSGANVLTF. The CDR3 DNA reads TGTGCCAGCAGTGTGACAGGGTCTGGGGCCAACGTCCTGACTTTC.

J is TRBJ1-2 and V is TRBV30, with D possibly matching TRBD1 (6 bases). The germline CDR1 and CDR2 sequences are GTSNPN and SVGIG (reference sequence). Deletions cut 0 bases from V and 4 bases from J, with 9 bases between. The CDR3 is made up of 13 amino acids. As DNA, the CDR3 is TGTGCCTGGAGTGTGGGGGCCACCTATGGCTACACCTTC. Its protein product is CAWSVGATYGYTF.